Below, 9 T cell receptor beta chains from the same sample are listed, as sequenced in a study of post-analysis software for immune sequencing data. The study's findings and limits: Included in a set of roughly five TRBV segments more frequent in patients than controls were TRBV5-6, TRBV5-1 and TRBV20-1.

Built from TCR beta cDNA, the libraries had unique molecular identifiers in them. Using its own MiXCR run on the PCR reads, TCRdb lists one record per CDR3 protein. The sample lists hundreds of thousands of distinct CDR3 sequences; about 27% were seen once. These receptors are not linked to any known antigen. Sequencing was done on a sample of blood. The receptors come from a girl between 10 and 17 years old with multiple sclerosis.

V gene TRBV5-1 combines with J gene TRBJ1-1; no clear D. Germline V gives CDR1 SGHRS, CDR2 YFSETQ. The CDR3 runs to 14 residues. Trimming removed 5 bases at V and 1 base at J, with 12 bases between. DNA of the CDR3: TGCGCCAGCAGAGATCTGGCCCGGAACACTGAAGCTTTCTTT. Its protein product is CASRDLARNTEAFF.

Worth noting for this clonotype: The junction and the germline gene differ at one end; a read error may be behind it. The genes are TRBV5-1 and TRBJ2-1, with D possibly matching TRBD2 (5 bases). The germline V gene encodes CDR1 SGHRS and CDR2 YFSETQ. The CDR3 is 12 residues long. The CDR3 region has the DNA TGCGCCAGCAGCTTCGGGATTAACGAGCAGTGCTTC. This encodes CASSFGINEQCF. Using reference TRBV5-1 and TRBJ2-1 for the parts outside the CDR3, the full variable domain is KAGVTQTPRYLIKTRGQQVTLSCSPISGHRSVSWYQQTPGQGLQFLFEYFSETQRNKGNFPGRFSGRQFSNSRSEMNVSTLELGDSALYLCASSFGINEQCFGPGTRLTVL.

In nucleotides, the CDR3 is TGTGCCAGCAGTTTCAAGGCGGGAAACATTCAGTACTTC. It codes for CASSFKAGNIQYF. The chain recombines TRBV28 with TRBJ2-4; tentative D call: TRBD2 (5 bases). The CDR3 is made up of 13 amino acids. Germline V gives CDR1 MDHEN, CDR2 SYDVKM. Trimming took 3 bases from V and 6 from J, leaving 9 bases between them.

This clonotype was detected a few times. The J gene is TRBJ2-3, the V gene TRBV5-1; tentatively, D is TRBD1 (6 bases). Trimming shortened V by 0 bases and J by 4 bases, and 15 bases separated the two germline ends. CDR3 length: 16 residues. CDR1 is SGHRS and CDR2 is YFSETQ in the germline V gene. The chain's CDR3 is CASSLGTALTADTQYF. The CDR3, as DNA: TGCGCCAGCAGCTTGGGGACAGCCTTGACGGCAGATACGCAGTATTTT.

The genes are TRBV7-2 and TRBJ2-3, with D maybe TRBD2 (6 bases). Per the germline V gene, CDR1 is SGHTA and CDR2 is FQGNSA. Trimming left V 4 bases short and J 2 bases short, with 13 bases between. This CDR3 has 15 amino acids. Here the CDR3 reads CASSWQRRDTDTQYF. Written as DNA, the CDR3 is TGTGCCAGCAGCTGGCAGCGGAGGGACACAGATACGCAGTATTTT.

This sequence joins TRBV6-4 and TRBJ1-2; D is unclear. V was shortened by 0 bases and J by 3 bases, with 20 bases between the two germline ends. This CDR3 is 18 amino acids long. Germline CDR1 is MRHNA and CDR2 is SNTAGT. The CDR3 spells CASSDSRRLRLVDYGYTF. In nucleotides, the CDR3 is TGTGCCAGCAGTGACTCCCGGCGGCTACGCTTGGTTGACTATGGCTACACCTTC.

On this clonotype itself: One end of the junction varies from germline; a read error may be responsible. The chain uses TRBV7-7 and TRBJ2-2; D is perhaps TRBD2 (5 bases). The CDR3 length is 15 residues. CDR1 is SSHAT and CDR2 is FNYEAQ in the germline V gene (reference sequence). The CDR3 reads CASSEEAVNTGELFF. Written as DNA, the CDR3 is TGTGCTAGCAGCGAGGAGGCGGTGAACACCGGGGAGCTGTTTTTT.

V and J are TRBV9 and TRBJ2-7, with 9 bases that match TRBD1. The CDR3 covers 15 residues. The germline CDR1 and CDR2 sequences are SGDLS and YYNGEE. J lost 4 bases, V lost 4 bases, and 9 bases had no gene match. CDR3: CASSRGQGSLYEQYF. CDR3 nucleotide sequence: TGTGCCAGCAGCCGGGGACAGGGAAGCTTGTACGAGCAGTACTTC.

This clonotype was seen only a few times. This chain joins TRBV10-2 and TRBJ1-5; 9 nucleotides agree with TRBD1. The CDR3 totals 20 residues. V was clipped by 2 bases and J by 3 bases; unmatched bases: 17. Per the germline V gene, CDR1 is WSHSY and CDR2 is SAAADI. The CDR3 region has the DNA TGCGCCAGCAGTGAGAACAGGGGGCGAAGGTGGGGTTCTCTCAATCAGCCCCAGCATTTT. Translation: CASSENRGRRWGSLNQPQHF.